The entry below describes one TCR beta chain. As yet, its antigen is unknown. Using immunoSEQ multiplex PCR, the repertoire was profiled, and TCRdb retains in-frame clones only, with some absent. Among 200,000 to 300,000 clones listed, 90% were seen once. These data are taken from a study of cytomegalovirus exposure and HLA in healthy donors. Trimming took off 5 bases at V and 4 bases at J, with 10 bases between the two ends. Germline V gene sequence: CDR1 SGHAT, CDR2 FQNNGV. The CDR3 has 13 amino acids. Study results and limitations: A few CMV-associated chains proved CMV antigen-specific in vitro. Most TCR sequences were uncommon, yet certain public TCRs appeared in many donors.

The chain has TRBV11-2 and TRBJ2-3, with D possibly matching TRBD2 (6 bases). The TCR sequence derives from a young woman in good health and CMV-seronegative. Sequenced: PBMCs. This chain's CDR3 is CASSLSSADTQYF. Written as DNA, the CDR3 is TGTGCCAGCAGCCTATCTAGCGCAGATACGCAGTATTTT.